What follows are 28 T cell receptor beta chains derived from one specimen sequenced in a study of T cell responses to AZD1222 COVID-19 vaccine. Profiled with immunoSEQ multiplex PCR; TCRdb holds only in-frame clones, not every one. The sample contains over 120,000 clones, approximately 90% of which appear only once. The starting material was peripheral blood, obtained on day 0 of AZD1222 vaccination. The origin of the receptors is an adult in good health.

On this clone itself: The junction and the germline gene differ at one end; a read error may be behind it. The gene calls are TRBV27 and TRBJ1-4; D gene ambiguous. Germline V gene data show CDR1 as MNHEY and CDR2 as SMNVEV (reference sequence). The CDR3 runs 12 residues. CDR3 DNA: TGTGCCAGCAGCCAAGCTAACGAAAAACTGTTTTTT. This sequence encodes CASSQANEKLFF.

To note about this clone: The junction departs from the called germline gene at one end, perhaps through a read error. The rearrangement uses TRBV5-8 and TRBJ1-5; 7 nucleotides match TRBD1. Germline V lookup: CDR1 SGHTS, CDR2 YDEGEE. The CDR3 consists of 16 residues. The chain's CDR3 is CASSLPRQGGFQRQHF. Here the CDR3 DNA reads TGTGCCAGCAGCTTGCCCCGACAGGGTGGGTTTCAGCGCCAGCATTTT.

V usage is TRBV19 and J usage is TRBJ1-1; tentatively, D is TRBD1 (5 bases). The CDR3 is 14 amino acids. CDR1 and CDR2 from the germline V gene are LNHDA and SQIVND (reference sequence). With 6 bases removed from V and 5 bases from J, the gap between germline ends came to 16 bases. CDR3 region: CASSGGGAGTEAFF. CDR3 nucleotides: TGTGCCAGTAGCGGGGGAGGGGCCGGAACTGAAGCTTTCTTT.

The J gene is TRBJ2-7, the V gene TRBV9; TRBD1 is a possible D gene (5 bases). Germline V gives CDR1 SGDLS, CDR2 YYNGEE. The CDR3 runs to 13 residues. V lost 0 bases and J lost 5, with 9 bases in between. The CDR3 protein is CASSVEGWDEQYF. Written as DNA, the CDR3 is TGTGCCAGCAGCGTAGAGGGGTGGGACGAGCAGTACTTC.

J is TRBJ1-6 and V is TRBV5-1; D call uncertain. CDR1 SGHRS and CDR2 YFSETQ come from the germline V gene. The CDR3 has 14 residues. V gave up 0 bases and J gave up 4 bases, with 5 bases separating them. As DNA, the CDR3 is TGCGCCAGCAGCTTGGTGGGGTATAATTCACCCCTCCACTTT. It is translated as CASSLVGYNSPLHF.

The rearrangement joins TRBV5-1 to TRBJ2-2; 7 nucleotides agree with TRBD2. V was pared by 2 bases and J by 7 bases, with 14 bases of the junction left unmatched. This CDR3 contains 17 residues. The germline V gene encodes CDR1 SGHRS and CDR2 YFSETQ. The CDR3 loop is CASSLTPGRKWHGELFF. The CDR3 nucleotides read TGCGCCAGCAGCTTAACCCCCGGGAGGAAGTGGCACGGGGAGCTGTTTTTT. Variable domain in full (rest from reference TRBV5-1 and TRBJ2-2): KAGVTQTPRYLIKTRGQQVTLSCSPISGHRSVSWYQQTPGQGLQFLFEYFSETQRNKGNFPGRFSGRQFSNSRSEMNVSTLELGDSALYLCASSLTPGRKWHGELFFGEGSRLTVL.

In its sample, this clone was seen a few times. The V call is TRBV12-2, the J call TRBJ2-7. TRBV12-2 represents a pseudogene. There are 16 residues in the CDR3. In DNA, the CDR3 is TGTGCCCTGGAAGGGCGCCGTTACTTAAAGCCCTACGAGCAGTACTTC. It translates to CALEGRRYLKPYEQYF.

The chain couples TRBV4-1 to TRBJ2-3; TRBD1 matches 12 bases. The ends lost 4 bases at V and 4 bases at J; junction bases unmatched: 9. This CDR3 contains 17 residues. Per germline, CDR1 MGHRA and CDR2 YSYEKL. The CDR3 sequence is CASSPQGGQGASDTQYF. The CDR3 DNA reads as TGCGCCAGCAGCCCCCAGGGGGGACAGGGGGCTTCAGATACGCAGTATTTT.

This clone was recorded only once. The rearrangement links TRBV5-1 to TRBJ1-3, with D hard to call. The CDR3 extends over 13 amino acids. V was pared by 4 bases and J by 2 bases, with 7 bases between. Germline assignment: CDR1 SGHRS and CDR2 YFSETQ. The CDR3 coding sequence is TGCGCCAGCAGCCCTGAGCCTGGAAACACCATATATTTT. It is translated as CASSPEPGNTIYF.

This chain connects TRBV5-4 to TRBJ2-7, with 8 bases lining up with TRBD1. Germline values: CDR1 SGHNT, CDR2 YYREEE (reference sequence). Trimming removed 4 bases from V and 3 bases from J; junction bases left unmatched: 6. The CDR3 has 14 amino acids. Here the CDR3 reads CASSRQGNFYEQYF. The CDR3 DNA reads TGTGCCAGCAGCCGACAGGGGAATTTCTACGAGCAGTACTTC. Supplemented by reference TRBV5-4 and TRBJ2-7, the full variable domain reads ETGVTQSPTHLIKTRGQQVTLRCSSQSGHNTVSWYQQALGQGPQFIFQYYREEENGRGNFPPRFSGLQFPNYSSELNVNALELDDSALYLCASSRQGNFYEQYFGPGTRLTVT.

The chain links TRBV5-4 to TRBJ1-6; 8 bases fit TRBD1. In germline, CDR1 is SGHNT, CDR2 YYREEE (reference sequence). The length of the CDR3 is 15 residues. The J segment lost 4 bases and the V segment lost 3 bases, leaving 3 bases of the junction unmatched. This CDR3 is CASSSDREYNSPLHF. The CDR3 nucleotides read TGTGCCAGCAGCTCGGACAGGGAGTATAATTCACCCCTCCACTTT.

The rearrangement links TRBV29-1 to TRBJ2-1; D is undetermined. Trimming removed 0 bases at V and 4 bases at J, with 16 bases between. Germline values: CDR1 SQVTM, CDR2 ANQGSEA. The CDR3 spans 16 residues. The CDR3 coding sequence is TGCAGCGTTGAAGATTACGGGTCCGAAAAGTACAATGAGCAGTTCTTC. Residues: CSVEDYGSEKYNEQFF.

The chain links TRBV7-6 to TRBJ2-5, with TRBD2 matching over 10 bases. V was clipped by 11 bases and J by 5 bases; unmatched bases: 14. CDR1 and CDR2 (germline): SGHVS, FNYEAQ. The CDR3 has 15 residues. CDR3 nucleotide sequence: TGTGCCCCGTGGGAGCGGGGGGGCCGGTCGGAGACCCAGTACTTC. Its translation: CAPWERGGRSETQYF.

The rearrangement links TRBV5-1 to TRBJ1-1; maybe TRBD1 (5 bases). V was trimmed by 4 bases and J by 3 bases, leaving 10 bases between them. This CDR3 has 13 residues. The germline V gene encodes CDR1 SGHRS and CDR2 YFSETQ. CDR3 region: CASSRVGDTEAFF. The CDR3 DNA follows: TGCGCCAGCAGCCGGGTGGGGGACACTGAAGCTTTCTTT.

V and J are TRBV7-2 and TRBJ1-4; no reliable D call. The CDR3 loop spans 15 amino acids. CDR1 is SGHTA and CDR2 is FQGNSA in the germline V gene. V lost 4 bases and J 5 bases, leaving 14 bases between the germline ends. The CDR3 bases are TGTGCCAGCAGCTCCCGTAAGCAGCTGAATGAAAAACTGTTTTTT. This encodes CASSSRKQLNEKLFF.

The chain's CDR3 is CASRGDSLSYNEQFF. DNA of the CDR3: TGTGCCAGCAGAGGGGACAGTCTCTCCTACAATGAGCAGTTCTTC. The chain joins TRBV2 to TRBJ2-1; 7 nucleotides match TRBD1. Losses at the gene ends were 6 bases for V and 0 bases for J; bases not matched to a gene: 5. The germline V gene encodes CDR1 SNHLY and CDR2 FYNNEI. This CDR3 comprises 15 residues. Drawing the rest from reference TRBV2 and TRBJ2-1, the complete variable domain is EPEVTQTPSHQVTQMGQEVILRCVPISNHLYFYWYRQILGQKVEFLVSFYNNEISEKSEIFDDQFSVERPDGSNFTLKIRSTKLEDSAMYFCASRGDSLSYNEQFFGPGTRLTVL.

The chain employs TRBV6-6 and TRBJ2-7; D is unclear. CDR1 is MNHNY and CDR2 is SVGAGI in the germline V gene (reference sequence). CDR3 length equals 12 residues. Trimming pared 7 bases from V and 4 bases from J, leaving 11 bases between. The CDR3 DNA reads TGTGCCAGCACCTTTAGCCGGTACGAGCAGTACTTC. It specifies CASTFSRYEQYF.

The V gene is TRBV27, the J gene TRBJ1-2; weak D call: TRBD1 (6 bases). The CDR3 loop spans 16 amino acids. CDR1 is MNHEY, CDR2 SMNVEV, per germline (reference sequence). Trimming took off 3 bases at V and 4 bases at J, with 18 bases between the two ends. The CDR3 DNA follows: TGTGCCAGCAGTTTGGGGTGGGGGGCGCACCGCTATGGCTACACCTTC. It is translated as CASSLGWGAHRYGYTF.

CDR3 nucleotides: TGTGCCAGCAGCCAAGAGGTACTAGGACGGACCGAGCAGTACTTC. This sequence encodes CASSQEVLGRTEQYF. This chain connects TRBV4-2 to TRBJ2-7; D possibly corresponds to TRBD2 (5 bases). Looked up from germline, CDR1 is LGHNA and CDR2 is YNFKEQ. CDR3 length: 15 amino acids. Trimming removed 0 bases from V and 6 bases from J, with 15 bases in between.

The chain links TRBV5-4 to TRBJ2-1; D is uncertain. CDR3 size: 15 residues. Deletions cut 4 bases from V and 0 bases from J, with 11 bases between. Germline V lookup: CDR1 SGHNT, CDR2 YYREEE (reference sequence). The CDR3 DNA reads TGTGCCAGCAGCCCTACCCTGAGCTCCTACAATGAGCAGTTCTTC. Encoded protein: CASSPTLSSYNEQFF.

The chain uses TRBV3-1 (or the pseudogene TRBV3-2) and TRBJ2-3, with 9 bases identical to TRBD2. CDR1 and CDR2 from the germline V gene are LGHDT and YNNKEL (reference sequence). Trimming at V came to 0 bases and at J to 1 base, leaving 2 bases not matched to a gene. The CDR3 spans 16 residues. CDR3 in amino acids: CASSQEKRGGTDTQYF. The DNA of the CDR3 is TGTGCCAGCAGCCAAGAGAAGCGGGGGGGCACAGATACGCAGTATTTT.

For the CDR3, the DNA is TGTGCCAGTAGTATAGGGCTCGTGGCTGGCTACACCTTC. This sequence encodes CASSIGLVAGYTF. The chain joins TRBV19 to TRBJ1-2; no reliable D call. The CDR3 runs 13 residues. Germline V CDR1 and CDR2: LNHDA, SQIVND (reference sequence). Trimming pared 1 base from V and 7 bases from J, leaving 10 bases between.

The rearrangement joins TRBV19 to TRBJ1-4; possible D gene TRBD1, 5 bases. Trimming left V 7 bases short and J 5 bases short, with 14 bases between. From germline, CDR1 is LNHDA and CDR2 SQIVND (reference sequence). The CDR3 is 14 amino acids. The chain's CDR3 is CASTFGRVNEKLFF. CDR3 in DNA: TGTGCCAGTACCTTCGGCAGGGTGAATGAAAAACTGTTTTTT. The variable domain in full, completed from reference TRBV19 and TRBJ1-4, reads DGGITQSPKYLFRKEGQNVTLSCEQNLNHDAMYWYRQDPGQGLRLIYYSQIVNDFQKGDIAEGYSVSREKKESFPLTVTSAQKNPTAFYLCASTFGRVNEKLFFGSGTQLSVL.

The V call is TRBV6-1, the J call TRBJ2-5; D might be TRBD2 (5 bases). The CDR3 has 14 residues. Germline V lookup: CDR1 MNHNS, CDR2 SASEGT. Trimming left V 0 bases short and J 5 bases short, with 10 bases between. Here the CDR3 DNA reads TGTGCCAGCAGTGAAGCGGGCGGGTGGGAGACCCAGTACTTC. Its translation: CASSEAGGWETQYF.

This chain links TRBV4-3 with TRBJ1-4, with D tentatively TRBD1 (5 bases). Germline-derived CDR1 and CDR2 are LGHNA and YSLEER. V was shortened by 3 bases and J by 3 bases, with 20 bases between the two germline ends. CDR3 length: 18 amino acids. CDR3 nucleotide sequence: TGCGCCAGCAGCCACAGATCCTCTAACACAGGATCTAATGAAAAACTGTTTTTT. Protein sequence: CASSHRSSNTGSNEKLFF.

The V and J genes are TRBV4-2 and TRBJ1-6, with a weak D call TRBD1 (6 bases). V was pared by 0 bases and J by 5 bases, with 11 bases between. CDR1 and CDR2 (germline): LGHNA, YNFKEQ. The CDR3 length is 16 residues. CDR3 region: CASSQEGTSNNSPLHF. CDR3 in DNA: TGTGCCAGCAGCCAAGAGGGGACATCCAATAATTCACCCCTCCACTTT.

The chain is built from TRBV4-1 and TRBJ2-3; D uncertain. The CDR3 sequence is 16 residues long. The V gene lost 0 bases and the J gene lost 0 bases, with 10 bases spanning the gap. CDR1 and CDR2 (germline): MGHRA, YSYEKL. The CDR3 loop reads CASSQDAPPSTDTQYF. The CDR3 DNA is TGCGCCAGCAGCCAAGACGCACCCCCAAGCACAGATACGCAGTATTTT.

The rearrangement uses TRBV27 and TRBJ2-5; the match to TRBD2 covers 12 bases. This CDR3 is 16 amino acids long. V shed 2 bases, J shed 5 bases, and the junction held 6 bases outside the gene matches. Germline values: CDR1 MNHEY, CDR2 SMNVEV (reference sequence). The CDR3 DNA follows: TGTGCCAGCAGTTTAGGGCTAGCGGGGGGGCCGGAGACCCAGTACTTC. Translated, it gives CASSLGLAGGPETQYF.